This T cell receptor (beta chain) was observed in a study of cytomegalovirus exposure and HLA in healthy donors. Study-level background: Genotyping showed about 80% of 300 to 450 donors falling in the Caucasian-associated ancestry cluster. Study conclusions and caveats: Rarity characterized most TCR sequences, yet some public TCRs appeared in many donors. Reports indicate that TCR beta sequences accurately predicted the HLA-A and HLA-B alleles of most subjects.

The PCR used 60 Vbeta and 13 Jbeta primers. Data came from immunoSEQ multiplex PCR; TCRdb stores just in-frame clones and leaves some out. The sample holds 75,000 to 95,000 clones, over 50% seen once. With respect to this clone: Its target is unknown.

There are 16 residues in the CDR3. Sequenced input: PBMCs. This clonotype was sampled from a man aged 25-45 years in good health and CMV-seronegative. The V call is TRBV21-1, the J call TRBJ2-7; TRBD2, as called in the table, went unchecked against the DNA. TRBV21-1 is an annotated pseudogene. The CDR3 bases are TGTGCCAGCAGCCCGCCGATTTGGGGGGGCCGAGACGAGCAGTACTTC. It yields the protein CASSPPIWGGRDEQYF.